This TCR beta chain is drawn from a study of molecular identifiers for immune sequencing clone quantification. TCRdb re-analysed the PCR reads in MiXCR, keeping a single row per CDR3 protein. Of 300,000 to 400,000 distinct CDR3 sequences listed, roughly a quarter were seen once; the top ten hold about 0.71%. Study results and limitations: It was shown that clones above 20 RNA copies held over 97% of effector molecules, but under 1% in naive cells.

Points on this clonotype: The antigen is not known.

V was clipped by 0 bases and J by 0 bases, with 8 bases between them. The CDR3 loop spans 15 amino acids. Germline V CDR1 and CDR2: SGDLS, YYNGEE. Sorting isolated naive CD8 T cells as CD8+CD4-CCR7+CD45RA+ events. Source material: naive CD8+ T cells from blood, with Jurkat cell RNA spiked in. Sample subset: FACS-sorted CD8+CD4-CCR7+CD45RA+ naive T cells. The rearrangement uses TRBV9 and TRBJ2-3; D unclear. The TCR sequence derives from a human donor in good health. Some libraries in this study had Jurkat cell RNA spiked in. In DNA form, the CDR3 reads TGTGCCAGCAGCGTAGCTCCAGGTAGCACAGATACGCAGTATTTT. As protein: CASSVAPGSTDTQYF.